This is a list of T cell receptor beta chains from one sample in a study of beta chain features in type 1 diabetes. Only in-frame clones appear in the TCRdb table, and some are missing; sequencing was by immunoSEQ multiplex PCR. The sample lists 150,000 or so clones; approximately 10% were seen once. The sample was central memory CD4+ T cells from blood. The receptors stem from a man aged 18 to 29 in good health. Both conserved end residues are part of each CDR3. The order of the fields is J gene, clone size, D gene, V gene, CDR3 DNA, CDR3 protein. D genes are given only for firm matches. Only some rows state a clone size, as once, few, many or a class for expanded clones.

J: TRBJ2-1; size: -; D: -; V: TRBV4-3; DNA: TGCGCCAGCAGCCAAGAGGGTGTTCGGGGGATGGATGAGCAGTTCTTC; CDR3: CASSQEGVRGMDEQFF
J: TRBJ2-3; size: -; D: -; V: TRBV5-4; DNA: TGTGCCAGCAGCCCGGGACTCATCACAGATACGCAGTATTTT; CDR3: CASSPGLITDTQYF
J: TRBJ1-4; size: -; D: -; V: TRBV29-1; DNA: TGCAGCGCCGCGGAGAATTCGGGTGAAAAACTGTTTTTT; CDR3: CSAAENSGEKLFF
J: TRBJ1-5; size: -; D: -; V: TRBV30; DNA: TGTGCCTGGAGTGTATTCGCAGGAGATCAGCCCCAGCATTTT; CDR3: CAWSVFAGDQPQHF
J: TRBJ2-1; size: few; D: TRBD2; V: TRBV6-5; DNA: TGTGCCAGCAGTTACGGACTAGTTGTTTACAATGAGCAGTTCTTC; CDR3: CASSYGLVVYNEQFF
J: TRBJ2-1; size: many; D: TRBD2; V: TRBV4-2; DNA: TGTGCCAGCAGCATAGCGGGGTACTACAATGAGCAGTTCTTC; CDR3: CASSIAGYYNEQFF
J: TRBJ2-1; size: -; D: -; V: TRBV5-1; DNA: TGCGCCAGCAGCGCCCCGGGAGTGTTGGGTGAGCAGTTCTTC; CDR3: CASSAPGVLGEQFF
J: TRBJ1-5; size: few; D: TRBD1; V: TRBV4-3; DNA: TGCGCCAGCAGCCAAGATTACAGGGGTAATCAGCCCCAGCATTTT; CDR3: CASSQDYRGNQPQHF
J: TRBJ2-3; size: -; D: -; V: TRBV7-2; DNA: TGTGCCAGCAGCTTCGGGTCCGCCGGTAAAAGCACAGATACGCAGTATTTT; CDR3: CASSFGSAGKSTDTQYF
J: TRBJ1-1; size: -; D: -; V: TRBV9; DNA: TGTGCCAGCAGCGTAGAGGGGCAACGAAACACTGAAGCTTTCTTT; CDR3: CASSVEGQRNTEAFF
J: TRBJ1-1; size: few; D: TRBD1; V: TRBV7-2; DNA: TGTGCCAGCAGCGCCAGGACAGGGCCTGAAGCTTTCTTT; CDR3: CASSARTGPEAFF
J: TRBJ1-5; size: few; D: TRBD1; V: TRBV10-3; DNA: TGTGCCATCAGTGAGAGACAGGGGCTCTATAGCAATCAGCCCCAGCATTTT; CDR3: CAISERQGLYSNQPQHF
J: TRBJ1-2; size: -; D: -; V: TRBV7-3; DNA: TGTGCCAGCAGCTTAGGGCAGATGAATGGCTACACCTTC; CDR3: CASSLGQMNGYTF
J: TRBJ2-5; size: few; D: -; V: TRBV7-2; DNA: TGTGCCAGCAGCGGCATGACCCAGTACTTC; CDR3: CASSGMTQYF
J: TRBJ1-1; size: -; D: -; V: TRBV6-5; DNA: TGTGCCAGCAGTTACTCTCCGGAGAGGGATGAAGCTGAAGCTTTCTTT; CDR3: CASSYSPERDEAEAFF
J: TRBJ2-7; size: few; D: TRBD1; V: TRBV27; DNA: TGTGCCAGCAGTTCGGGACAGGGTACTACCTACGAGCAGTACTTC; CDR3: CASSSGQGTTYEQYF
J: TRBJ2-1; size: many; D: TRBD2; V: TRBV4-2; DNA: TGTGCCAGCAGCCAAGCCCGATCAGCGGGGGTGGATGAGCAGTTCTTC; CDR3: CASSQARSAGVDEQFF
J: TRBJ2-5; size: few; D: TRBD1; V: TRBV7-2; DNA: TGTGCCAGCAGCCCCGCAAGGGGGCGCGGGTACTTC; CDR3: CASSPARGRGYF
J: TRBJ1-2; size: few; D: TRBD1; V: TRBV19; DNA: TGTGCCAGTAGTACTTCCGGGACAGGGAACTATGGCTACACCTTC; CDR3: CASSTSGTGNYGYTF
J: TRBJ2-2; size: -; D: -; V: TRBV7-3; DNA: TGTGCCAGCAGCTTAGGGAGTACCGGGGAGCTGTTTTTT; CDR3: CASSLGSTGELFF
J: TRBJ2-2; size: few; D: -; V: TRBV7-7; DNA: TGTGCTAGCAGCTTAGCGAGAACCACCGGGGAGCTGTTTTTT; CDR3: CASSLARTTGELFF
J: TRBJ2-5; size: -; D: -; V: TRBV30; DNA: TGTGCCTGGAGCGCCACCTTCTCCCAGTACTTC; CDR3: CAWSATFSQYF
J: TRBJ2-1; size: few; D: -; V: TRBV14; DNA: TGTGCCAGCAGCCAAGAAGGGGCTGGGATTGTGCAGTTCTTC; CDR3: CASSQEGAGIVQFF